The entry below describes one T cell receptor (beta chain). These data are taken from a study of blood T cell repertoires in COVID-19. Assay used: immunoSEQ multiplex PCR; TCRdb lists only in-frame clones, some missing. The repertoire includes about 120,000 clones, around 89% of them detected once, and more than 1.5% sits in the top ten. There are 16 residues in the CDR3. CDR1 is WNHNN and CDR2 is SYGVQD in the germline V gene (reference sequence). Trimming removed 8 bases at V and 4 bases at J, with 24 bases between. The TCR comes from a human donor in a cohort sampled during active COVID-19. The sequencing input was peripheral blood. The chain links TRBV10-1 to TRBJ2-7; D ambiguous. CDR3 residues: CASPEMFSVEWYEQYF. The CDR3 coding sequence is TGCGCCAGCCCGGAGATGTTTTCGGTGGAGTGGTACGAGCAGTACTTC.